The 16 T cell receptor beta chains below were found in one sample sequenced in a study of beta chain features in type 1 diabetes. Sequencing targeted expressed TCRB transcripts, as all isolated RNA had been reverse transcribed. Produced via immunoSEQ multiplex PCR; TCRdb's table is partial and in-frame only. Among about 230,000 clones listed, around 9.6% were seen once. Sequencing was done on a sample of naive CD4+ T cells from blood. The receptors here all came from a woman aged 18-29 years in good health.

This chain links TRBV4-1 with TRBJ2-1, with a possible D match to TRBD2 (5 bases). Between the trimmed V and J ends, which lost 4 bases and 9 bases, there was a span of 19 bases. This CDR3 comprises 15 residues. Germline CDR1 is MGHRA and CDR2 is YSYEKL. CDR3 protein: CASSLRFLAGVEQFF. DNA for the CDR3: TGCGCCAGCAGCCTGCGGTTCCTTGCGGGTGTTGAGCAGTTCTTC.

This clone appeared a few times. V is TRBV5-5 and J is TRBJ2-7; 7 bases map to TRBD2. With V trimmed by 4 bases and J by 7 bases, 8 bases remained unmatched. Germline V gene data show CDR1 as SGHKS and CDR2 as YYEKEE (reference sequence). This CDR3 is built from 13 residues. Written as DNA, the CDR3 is TGTGCCAGCAGCCCGCGGGAGCCAAGGGAGCAGTACTTC. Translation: CASSPREPREQYF.

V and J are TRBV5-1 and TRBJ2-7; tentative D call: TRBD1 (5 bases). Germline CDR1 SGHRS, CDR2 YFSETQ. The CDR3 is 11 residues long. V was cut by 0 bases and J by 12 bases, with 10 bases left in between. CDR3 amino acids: CASSLGGGTYF. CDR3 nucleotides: TGCGCCAGCAGCTTGGGGGGCGGAACGTACTTC.

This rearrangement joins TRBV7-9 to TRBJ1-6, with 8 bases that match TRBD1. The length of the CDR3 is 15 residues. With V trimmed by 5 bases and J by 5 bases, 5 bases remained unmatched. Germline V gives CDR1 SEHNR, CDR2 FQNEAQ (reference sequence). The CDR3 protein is CASSPGDRHNSPLHF. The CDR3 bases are TGTGCCAGCAGCCCGGGGGACAGGCATAATTCACCCCTCCACTTT.

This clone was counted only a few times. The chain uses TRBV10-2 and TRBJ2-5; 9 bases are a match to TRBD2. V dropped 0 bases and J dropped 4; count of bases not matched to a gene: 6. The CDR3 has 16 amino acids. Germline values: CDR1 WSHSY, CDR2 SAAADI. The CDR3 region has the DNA TGCGCCAGCAGTGAGTCCTTACTAGCGGGCGGAGAGACCCAGTACTTC. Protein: CASSESLLAGGETQYF.

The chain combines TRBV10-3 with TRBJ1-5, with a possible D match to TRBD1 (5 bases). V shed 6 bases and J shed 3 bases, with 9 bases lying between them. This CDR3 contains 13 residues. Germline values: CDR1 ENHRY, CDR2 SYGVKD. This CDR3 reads CAIRGRDNQPQHF. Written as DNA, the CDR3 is TGTGCCATCAGGGGCAGGGACAATCAGCCCCAGCATTTT.

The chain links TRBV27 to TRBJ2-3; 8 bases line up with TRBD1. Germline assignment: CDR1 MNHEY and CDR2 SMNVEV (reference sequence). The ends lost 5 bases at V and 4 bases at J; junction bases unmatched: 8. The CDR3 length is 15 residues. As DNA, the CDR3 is TGTGCCAGCAGTCCAGGGGGCCGGGTAGCAGATACGCAGTATTTT. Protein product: CASSPGGRVADTQYF.

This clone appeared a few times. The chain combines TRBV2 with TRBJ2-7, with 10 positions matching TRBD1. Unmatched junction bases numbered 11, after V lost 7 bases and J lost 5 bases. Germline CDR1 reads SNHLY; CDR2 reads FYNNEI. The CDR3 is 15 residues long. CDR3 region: CASNFRQGALHEQYF. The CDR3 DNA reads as TGTGCCAGCAATTTCAGACAGGGGGCATTGCACGAGCAGTACTTC.

CDR3 DNA: TGCGCCAGCAGCCCAATCGGGACAATGAACACTGAAGCTTTCTTT. Translation: CASSPIGTMNTEAFF. This chain uses TRBV5-1 with TRBJ1-1; D is possibly TRBD1 (6 bases). CDR3 size: 15 residues. CDR1 SGHRS and CDR2 YFSETQ come from the germline V gene. Trimming stripped 4 bases from V and 0 bases from J, with 13 bases between. Variable domain in full (rest from reference TRBV5-1 and TRBJ1-1): KAGVTQTPRYLIKTRGQQVTLSCSPISGHRSVSWYQQTPGQGLQFLFEYFSETQRNKGNFPGRFSGRQFSNSRSEMNVSTLELGDSALYLCASSPIGTMNTEAFFGQGTRLTVV.

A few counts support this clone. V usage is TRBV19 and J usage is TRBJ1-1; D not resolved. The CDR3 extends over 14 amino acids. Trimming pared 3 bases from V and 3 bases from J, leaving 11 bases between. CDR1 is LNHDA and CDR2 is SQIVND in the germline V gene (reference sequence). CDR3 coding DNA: TGTGCCAGTAGTATCAGTTTAGCGGACACTGAAGCTTTCTTT. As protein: CASSISLADTEAFF.

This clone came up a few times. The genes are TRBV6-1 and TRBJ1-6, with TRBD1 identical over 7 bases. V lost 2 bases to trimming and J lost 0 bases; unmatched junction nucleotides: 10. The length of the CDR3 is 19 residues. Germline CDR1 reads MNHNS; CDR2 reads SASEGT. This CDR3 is CASSERQGRKSSYNSPLHF. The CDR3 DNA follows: TGTGCCAGCAGTGAAAGACAGGGTAGGAAGAGCTCCTATAATTCACCCCTCCACTTT.

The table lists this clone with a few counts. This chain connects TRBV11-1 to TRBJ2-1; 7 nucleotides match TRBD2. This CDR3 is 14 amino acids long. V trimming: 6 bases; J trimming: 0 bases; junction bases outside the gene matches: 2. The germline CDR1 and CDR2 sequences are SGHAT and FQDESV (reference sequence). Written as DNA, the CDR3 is TGTGCCAGCAGGGGGGGGAGCTCCTACAATGAGCAGTTCTTC. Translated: CASRGGSSYNEQFF. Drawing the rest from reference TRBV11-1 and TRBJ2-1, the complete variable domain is EAEVAQSPRYKITEKSQAVAFWCDPISGHATLYWYRQILGQGPELLVQFQDESVVDDSQLPKDRFSAERLKGVDSTLKIQPAELGDSAMYLCASRGGSSYNEQFFGPGTRLTVL.

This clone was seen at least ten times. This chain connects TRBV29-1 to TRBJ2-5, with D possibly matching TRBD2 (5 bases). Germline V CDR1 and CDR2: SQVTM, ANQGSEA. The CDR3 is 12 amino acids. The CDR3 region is CAAALGGETQYF. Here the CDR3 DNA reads TGCGCGGCGGCCCTAGGCGGGGAGACCCAGTACTTC. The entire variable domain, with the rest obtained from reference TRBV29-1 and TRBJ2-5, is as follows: SAVISQKPSRDICQRGTSLTIQCQVDSQVTMMFWYRQQPGQSLTLIATANQGSEATYESGFVIDKFPISRPNLTFSTLTVSNMSPEDSSIYLCAAALGGETQYFGPGTRLLVL.

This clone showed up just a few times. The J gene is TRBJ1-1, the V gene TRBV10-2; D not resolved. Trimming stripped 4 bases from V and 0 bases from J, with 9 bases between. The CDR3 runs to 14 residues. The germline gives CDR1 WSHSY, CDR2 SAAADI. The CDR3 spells CASSGTRMNTEAFF. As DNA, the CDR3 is TGCGCCAGCAGTGGAACGAGAATGAACACTGAAGCTTTCTTT.

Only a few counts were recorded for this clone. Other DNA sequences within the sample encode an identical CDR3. The CDR3 nucleotides are TGCGCCAGCAGCTCGGGCACAGATACGCAGTATTTT. It specifies CASSSGTDTQYF. The J gene is TRBJ2-3, the V gene TRBV5-1; no definite D call. The V gene's germline CDR1 is SGHRS and CDR2 YFSETQ. Trimming pared 3 bases from V and 1 base from J, leaving 3 bases between. The CDR3 has 12 amino acids. Full variable domain (missing parts from reference TRBV5-1 and TRBJ2-3): KAGVTQTPRYLIKTRGQQVTLSCSPISGHRSVSWYQQTPGQGLQFLFEYFSETQRNKGNFPGRFSGRQFSNSRSEMNVSTLELGDSALYLCASSSGTDTQYFGPGTRLTVL.

Here the CDR3 reads CASSPGGIETQYF. CDR3 DNA sequence: TGCGCCAGCAGCCCAGGGGGGATAGAGACCCAGTACTTC. This chain uses TRBV5-1 with TRBJ2-5; maybe TRBD1 (7 bases). V dropped 4 bases and J dropped 4 bases, with 11 bases sitting between them. This CDR3 contains 13 residues. Looked up from germline, CDR1 is SGHRS and CDR2 is YFSETQ.